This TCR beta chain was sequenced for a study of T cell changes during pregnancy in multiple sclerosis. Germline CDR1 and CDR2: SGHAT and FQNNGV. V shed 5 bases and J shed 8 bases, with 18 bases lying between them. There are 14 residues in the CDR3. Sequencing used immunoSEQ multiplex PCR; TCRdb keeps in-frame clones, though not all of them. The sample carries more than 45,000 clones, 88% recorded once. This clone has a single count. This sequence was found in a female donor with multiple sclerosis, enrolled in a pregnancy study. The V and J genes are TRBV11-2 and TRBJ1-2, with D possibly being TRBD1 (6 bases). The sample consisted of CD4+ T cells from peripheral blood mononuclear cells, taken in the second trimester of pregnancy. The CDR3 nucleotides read TGTGCCAGCAGCACCGGGACATCAGCTGCGGGCTACACCTTC. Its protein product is CASSTGTSAAGYTF.